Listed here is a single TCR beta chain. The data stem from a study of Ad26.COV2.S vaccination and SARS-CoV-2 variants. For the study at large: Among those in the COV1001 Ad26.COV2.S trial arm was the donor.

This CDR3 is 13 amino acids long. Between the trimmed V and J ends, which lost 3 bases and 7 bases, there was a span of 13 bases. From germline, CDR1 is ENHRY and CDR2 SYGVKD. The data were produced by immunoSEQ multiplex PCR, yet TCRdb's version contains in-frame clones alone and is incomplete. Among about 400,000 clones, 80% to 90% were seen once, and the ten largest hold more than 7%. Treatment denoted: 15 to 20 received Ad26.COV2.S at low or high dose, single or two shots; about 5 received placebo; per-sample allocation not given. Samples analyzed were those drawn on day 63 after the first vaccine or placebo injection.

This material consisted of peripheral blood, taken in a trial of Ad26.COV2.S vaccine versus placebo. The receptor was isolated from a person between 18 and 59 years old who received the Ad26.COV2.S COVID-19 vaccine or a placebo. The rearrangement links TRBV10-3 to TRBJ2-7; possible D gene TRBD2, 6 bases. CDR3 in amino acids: CAISEAPAGEQYF. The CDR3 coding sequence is TGTGCCATCAGTGAAGCCCCCGCGGGGGAGCAGTACTTC.